Listed below are T cell receptor beta chains from one sample, sequenced in a study of blood T cell repertoires in COVID-19. Method: immunoSEQ multiplex PCR; TCRdb's copy keeps in-frame clones and lacks some. The data show 240,000 or so clones, approximately 78% seen once. Sample: peripheral blood. The receptor set was obtained from a woman aged 55 to 70 with active or convalescent COVID-19. Each CDR3 is given with its conserved first and last residue. Fields, in order: J gene, D gene, V gene, CDR3 protein, CDR3 DNA. A D gene is named only where the DNA matches it firmly.

j_gene: TRBJ1-2; d_gene: -; v_gene: TRBV5-1; CDR3aa: CASSLQNYGYTF; CDR3nt: TGCGCCAGCAGCTTGCAGAACTATGGCTACACCTTC
j_gene: TRBJ1-5; d_gene: -; v_gene: TRBV9; CDR3aa: CASSVVTGEYSNQPQHF; CDR3nt: TGTGCCAGCAGCGTAGTCACGGGGGAGTATAGCAATCAGCCCCAGCATTTT
j_gene: TRBJ2-1; d_gene: -; v_gene: TRBV7-8; CDR3aa: CASSLKQLVVNEQFF; CDR3nt: TGTGCCAGCAGCTTAAAACAGCTGGTCGTAAATGAGCAGTTCTTC
j_gene: TRBJ1-2; d_gene: TRBD1; v_gene: TRBV7-8; CDR3aa: CASSFTGGTGRGYTF; CDR3nt: TGTGCCAGCAGCTTTACGGGAGGGACAGGGCGAGGCTACACCTTC
j_gene: TRBJ1-2; d_gene: -; v_gene: TRBV2; CDR3aa: CASRAGGDYGYTF; CDR3nt: TGTGCCAGCAGGGCTGGGGGGGACTATGGCTACACCTTC
j_gene: TRBJ1-1; d_gene: -; v_gene: TRBV7-3; CDR3aa: CASSLNSRAPNTEAFF; CDR3nt: TGTGCCAGCAGCTTAAATTCCAGGGCCCCGAACACTGAAGCTTTCTTT
j_gene: TRBJ1-1; d_gene: -; v_gene: TRBV19; CDR3aa: CASKQGLQNTEAFF; CDR3nt: TGTGCCAGTAAACAGGGTTTACAGAACACTGAAGCTTTCTTT
j_gene: TRBJ2-1; d_gene: -; v_gene: TRBV30; CDR3aa: CAWSPTGRGGYNEQFF; CDR3nt: TGTGCCTGGAGCCCCACAGGGAGGGGCGGTTACAATGAGCAGTTCTTC
j_gene: TRBJ1-2; d_gene: -; v_gene: TRBV10-3; CDR3aa: CAITNTGYGYTF; CDR3nt: TGTGCCATCACCAACACAGGGTATGGCTACACCTTC
j_gene: TRBJ1-5; d_gene: -; v_gene: TRBV10-3; CDR3aa: CATLGGLNQPQHF; CDR3nt: TGTGCCACATTAGGAGGGCTCAATCAGCCCCAGCATTTT
j_gene: TRBJ2-7; d_gene: -; v_gene: TRBV2; CDR3aa: CASRDISFSYEQYF; CDR3nt: TGTGCCAGCAGGGACATCTCTTTCTCCTACGAGCAGTACTTC
j_gene: TRBJ1-2; d_gene: TRBD1; v_gene: TRBV28; CDR3aa: CASSLGQGAGGYTF; CDR3nt: TGTGCCAGCAGTTTGGGACAGGGGGCTGGGGGCTACACCTTC
j_gene: TRBJ2-7; d_gene: TRBD2; v_gene: TRBV7-7; CDR3aa: CASSPGLAVNYEQYF; CDR3nt: TGTGCCAGCAGCCCCGGACTAGCGGTGAACTACGAGCAGTACTTC
j_gene: TRBJ2-2; d_gene: TRBD2; v_gene: TRBV4-1; CDR3aa: CASSHPGTTNTGELFF; CDR3nt: TGCGCCAGCAGCCATCCCGGGACTACAAACACCGGGGAGCTGTTTTTT
j_gene: TRBJ2-3; d_gene: TRBD1; v_gene: TRBV27; CDR3aa: CASSTIQGFSDTQYF; CDR3nt: TGTGCCAGCAGTACGATACAGGGGTTCTCAGATACGCAGTATTTT
j_gene: TRBJ2-3; d_gene: TRBD2; v_gene: TRBV6-2/TRBV6-3; CDR3aa: CASSYSSGLGTAIGGTDTQYF; CDR3nt: TGTGCCAGCAGTTACTCGAGCGGACTAGGAACGGCAATAGGAGGCACAGATACGCAGTATTTT
j_gene: TRBJ2-1; d_gene: -; v_gene: TRBV10-3; CDR3aa: CATRGGVGSYNEQFF; CDR3nt: TGTGCCACCCGGGGCGGGGTGGGCTCCTACAATGAGCAGTTCTTC
j_gene: TRBJ1-3; d_gene: -; v_gene: TRBV3-1/TRBV3-2; CDR3aa: CASSQDITASGNTIYF; CDR3nt: TGTGCCAGCAGCCAAGATATCACAGCCTCTGGAAACACCATATATTTT
j_gene: TRBJ1-5; d_gene: -; v_gene: TRBV19; CDR3aa: CASSTGPTTGQPQHF; CDR3nt: TGTGCCAGTAGTACGGGCCCTACAACGGGGCAGCCCCAGCATTTT
j_gene: TRBJ1-1; d_gene: -; v_gene: TRBV4-1; CDR3aa: CASSQADRLPEAFF; CDR3nt: TGCGCCAGCAGCCAGGCCGACAGGCTCCCTGAAGCTTTCTTT